A single sample is the source of the 30 T cell receptor beta chains below, sequenced in a study of T cell responses to AZD1222 COVID-19 vaccine listed by TCRdb under 2021. To prepare the library, the immunoSEQ multiplex PCR assay was applied. TCRdb limited this immuneACCESS table to in-frame rearrangements with V and J called. A share of clones is missing; checked studies link under half to unresolved V genes, and the rest is unexplained. This sample is represented by 100,000 to 120,000 clones; 70% to 90% of them were singletons. The ten largest account for 2% to 3% of the sample. The time point label, as the study defines it: baseline before first vaccination. This sample comprised peripheral blood, obtained on day 0 of AZD1222 vaccination. The receptors shown here come from an adult in good health.

This CDR3 is CASSLASHRYNEQFF. CDR3 in DNA: TGTGCCAGCAGCCTCGCTTCCCATCGTTACAATGAGCAGTTCTTC. The V call is TRBV7-9, the J call TRBJ2-1; unclear D gene. Per germline, CDR1 SEHNR and CDR2 FQNEAQ (reference sequence). Trimming took 5 bases from V and 4 from J, leaving 15 bases between them. This CDR3 comprises 15 residues. Using reference TRBV7-9 and TRBJ2-1 for the parts outside the CDR3, the full variable domain is DTGVSQNPRHKITKRGQNVTFRCDPISEHNRLYWYRQTLGQGPEFLTYFQNEAQLEKSRLLSDRFSAERPKGSFSTLEIQRTEQGDSAMYLCASSLASHRYNEQFFGPGTRLTVL.

The CDR3 protein is CASSPHSRNASPLHF. In nucleotides, the CDR3 is TGTGCCAGCAGCCCCCACAGTAGGAACGCCTCACCCCTCCACTTT. This chain uses TRBV3-1 (or the pseudogene TRBV3-2) with TRBJ1-6; unclear D gene. The germline V and J ends were trimmed by 4 bases and 10 bases, with 17 bases remaining between them. CDR1 is LGHDT and CDR2 is YNNKEL in the germline V gene (reference sequence). The CDR3 has 15 amino acids.

This chain joins TRBV14 and TRBJ2-7, with 14 bases lining up with TRBD2. CDR3 length: 18 residues. Germline V gene data show CDR1 as SGHDN and CDR2 as FVKESK. V lost 4 bases to trimming and J lost 3 bases; unmatched junction nucleotides: 11. DNA of the CDR3: TGTGCCAGCAGCCCGGGACTAGCGGGAGCCCTCATCAACTACGAGCAGTACTTC. This encodes CASSPGLAGALINYEQYF.

This clone showed up just once. The chain recombines TRBV24-1 with TRBJ1-5; D is ambiguous. Germline CDR1 and CDR2: KGHDR and SFDVKD. V was trimmed by 3 bases and J by 0 bases, leaving 23 bases between them. CDR3 length: 20 amino acids. CDR3: CATSDPRIWVVQLSNQPQHF. Written as DNA, the CDR3 is TGTGCCACCAGTGATCCTCGCATATGGGTCGTGCAGCTTAGCAATCAGCCCCAGCATTTT.

The table lists this clone with a few counts. The chain carries TRBV29-1 and TRBJ2-7; D call uncertain. The CDR3 sequence is 12 residues long. CDR1 and CDR2 from the germline V gene are SQVTM and ANQGSEA. Trimming stripped 1 base from V and 6 bases from J, with 10 bases between. Here the CDR3 reads CSVEAPGGEQYF. Written as DNA, the CDR3 is TGCAGCGTTGAAGCTCCCGGTGGCGAGCAGTACTTC.

The chain has TRBV12-3 or TRBV12-4 and TRBJ1-1; D is undetermined. The CDR3 is made up of 13 amino acids. Trimming removed 6 bases at V and 6 bases at J, with 14 bases between. The CDR3 reads CASRSPQIPEAFF. As DNA, the CDR3 is TGTGCCAGCAGATCTCCACAGATCCCTGAAGCTTTCTTT.

The chain uses TRBV7-2 and TRBJ2-2; D is uncertain. Looked up from germline, CDR1 is SGHTA and CDR2 is FQGNSA. The CDR3 extends over 13 amino acids. V gave up 4 bases and J gave up 5 bases, with 8 bases separating them. The CDR3 reads CASSSTPTGELFF. For the CDR3, the DNA is TGTGCCAGCAGCTCCACCCCGACCGGGGAGCTGTTTTTT.

This CDR3 is CASSFGTTRGEQYF. The CDR3 nucleotides read TGTGCCAGCAGCTTTGGGACCACTAGGGGCGAGCAGTACTTC. The gene calls are TRBV7-8 and TRBJ2-7, with D perhaps TRBD1 or TRBD2 (5 bases each). V was trimmed by 3 bases and J by 6 bases, leaving 15 bases between them. The V gene's germline CDR1 is SGHVS and CDR2 FQNEAQ. This CDR3 contains 14 residues.

V usage is TRBV20-1 and J usage is TRBJ2-3; D is uncertain. The CDR3 loop spans 15 amino acids. Germline V gene data show CDR1 as DFQATT and CDR2 as SNEGSKA (reference sequence). The V gene lost 3 bases and the J gene lost 0 bases, with 13 bases spanning the gap. The CDR3 bases are TGCAGTGCTAGTAAGGGCGGCTCTAGCACAGATACGCAGTATTTT. This translates into CSASKGGSSTDTQYF.

The CDR3 DNA reads TGTGCCATCAGTGAGTTTAGGACTAGCGGCTACGAGCAGTACTTC. This sequence encodes CAISEFRTSGYEQYF. This chain links TRBV10-3 with TRBJ2-7; 10 nucleotides line up with TRBD2. V shed 1 base and J 3 bases; nucleotides not matched to a gene: 3. The CDR3 runs 15 residues. Germline values: CDR1 ENHRY, CDR2 SYGVKD.

The V call is TRBV12-5, the J call TRBJ1-2; D ambiguous. This CDR3 is 13 amino acids long. Trimming shortened V by 6 bases and J by 7 bases, and 15 bases separated the two germline ends. The germline V gene encodes CDR1 LGHNT and CDR2 FRNRAP. CDR3 DNA sequence: TGTGCTAGTGGATACGGGAGGGCCTCTGGCTACACCTTC. It translates to CASGYGRASGYTF.

The chain is built from TRBV19 and TRBJ1-1; no clear D gene. Germline V lookup: CDR1 LNHDA, CDR2 SQIVND (reference sequence). There are 13 residues in the CDR3. Trimming stripped 2 bases from V and 8 bases from J, with 12 bases between. CDR3 DNA: TGTGCCAGTAGTATATTTGTGGAGGGCGAAGCTTTCTTT. Residues: CASSIFVEGEAFF.

J is TRBJ1-2 and V is TRBV27; 7 bases line up with TRBD1. Unmatched junction bases numbered 11, after V lost 0 bases and J lost 4 bases. The CDR3 has 17 residues. Looked up from germline, CDR1 is MNHEY and CDR2 is SMNVEV (reference sequence). CDR3 in DNA: TGTGCCAGCAGTTTATCGGGGGGAGGGGGCGTCTTCTATGGCTACACCTTC. Residues: CASSLSGGGGVFYGYTF.

The rearrangement joins TRBV19 to TRBJ1-1, with a weak D call TRBD1 (5 bases). The CDR3 consists of 14 residues. Germline loops: CDR1 LNHDA, CDR2 SQIVND (reference sequence). V was shortened by 3 bases and J by 6 bases, with 14 bases between the two germline ends. The CDR3 region is CASSIMGPGAEAFF. The CDR3, as DNA: TGTGCCAGTAGTATTATGGGGCCGGGCGCTGAAGCTTTCTTT.

The chain recombines TRBV9 with TRBJ1-1, with no clear D. CDR3 length: 13 amino acids. The germline V gene encodes CDR1 SGDLS and CDR2 YYNGEE. V was trimmed by 4 bases and J by 1 base, leaving 8 bases between them. In DNA form, the CDR3 reads TGTGCCAGCAGCTCCAGACAGAACACTGAAGCTTTCTTT. As protein: CASSSRQNTEAFF. Based on the CDR3 plus reference TRBV9 and TRBJ1-1, the full variable domain is DSGVTQTPKHLITATGQRVTLRCSPRSGDLSVYWYQQSLDQGLQFLIQYYNGEERAKGNILERFSAQQFPDLHSELNLSSLELGDSALYFCASSSRQNTEAFFGQGTRLTVV.

This clone was picked up a small number of times. The chain carries TRBV19 and TRBJ1-2, with D perhaps TRBD1 (6 bases). CDR3 size: 13 residues. Germline assignment: CDR1 LNHDA and CDR2 SQIVND (reference sequence). Trimming removed 7 bases at V and 6 bases at J, with 15 bases between. CDR3 protein: CASMAANRDGYTF. CDR3 DNA sequence: TGTGCCAGTATGGCGGCGAACAGGGATGGCTACACCTTC.

The rearrangement joins TRBV6-6 to TRBJ2-1; 10 bases fit TRBD1. After removal of 1 base from V and 7 bases from J, the junction contained 4 bases not matched to a gene. In germline, CDR1 is MNHNY, CDR2 SVGAGI (reference sequence). The CDR3 is 15 amino acids. CDR3 in amino acids: CASSYFWDRGNEQFF. The CDR3 DNA follows: TGTGCCAGCAGTTACTTCTGGGACAGGGGAAATGAGCAGTTCTTC.

Remarks on this clone: Other DNA variants within this sample encode the same CDR3. The chain links TRBV2 to TRBJ2-2; D remains ambiguous. This CDR3 is built from 13 residues. The germline V gene has CDR1 SNHLY and CDR2 FYNNEI. V lost 4 bases and J lost 1, with 4 bases in between. The CDR3 loop is CASSGLNTGELFF. DNA of the CDR3: TGTGCCAGCAGTGGGCTGAACACCGGGGAGCTGTTTTTT.

This clone was recorded only once. The J gene is TRBJ1-2, the V gene TRBV2, with a possible D match to TRBD1 (6 bases). The germline V gene encodes CDR1 SNHLY and CDR2 FYNNEI. This CDR3 spans 16 amino acids. The V and J ends lost 1 base and 4 bases respectively, with 16 bases between them. The CDR3 DNA follows: TGTGCCAGCAGTGAAGGCGGTCGGGGGGCCGGCTATGGCTACACCTTC. Protein sequence: CASSEGGRGAGYGYTF.

In this sample, this clone turned up a few times. The gene calls are TRBV4-1 and TRBJ1-5; a possible D gene is TRBD1 (6 bases). CDR3 length equals 15 residues. Germline V gene lookup returns CDR1 MGHRA and CDR2 YSYEKL. V lost 0 bases and J 9 bases, leaving 15 bases between the germline ends. CDR3 bases: TGCGCCAGCAGCCAAGAAGAGGGGGTGGTAGGGCCCCAGCATTTT. This sequence encodes CASSQEEGVVGPQHF.

This clone has just one count. The chain uses TRBV10-3 and TRBJ1-1; TRBD1 matches at 7 bases. CDR1 is ENHRY and CDR2 is SYGVKD in the germline V gene. Trimming at V came to 6 bases and at J to 7 bases, leaving 2 bases not matched to a gene. The CDR3 is 11 residues long. This CDR3 is CAISGDSEAFF. CDR3 nucleotide sequence: TGTGCCATCAGCGGGGACAGTGAAGCTTTCTTT.

This clone has only one observation. The rearrangement links TRBV5-4 to TRBJ2-5, with D hard to call. Germline assignment: CDR1 SGHNT and CDR2 YYREEE (reference sequence). Deletions cut 4 bases from V and 1 base from J, with 11 bases between. The CDR3 extends over 14 amino acids. CDR3 loop: CASSPVGAQETQYF. The CDR3 nucleotides read TGTGCCAGCAGCCCGGTTGGAGCCCAAGAGACCCAGTACTTC.

This clone was seen a single time. The chain has TRBV7-2 and TRBJ1-2; D unclear. The V end was cut by 7 bases, the J end by 5 bases, with 20 bases between. CDR1 is SGHTA and CDR2 is FQGNSA in the germline V gene. The CDR3 is 15 amino acids. The CDR3 DNA reads TGTGCCAGCACCAGTAACAACGAGATTTCATATGGCTACACCTTC. Its protein product is CASTSNNEISYGYTF.

V is TRBV4-1 and J is TRBJ1-5; D is ambiguous. V was shortened by 0 bases and J by 2 bases, with 5 bases between the two germline ends. The CDR3 length is 14 residues. CDR1 and CDR2 from the germline V gene are MGHRA and YSYEKL. The CDR3 loop reads CASSQDGRNQPQHF. The CDR3 bases are TGCGCCAGCAGCCAAGACGGGCGCAATCAGCCCCAGCATTTT.

The chain couples TRBV28 to TRBJ2-3, with D perhaps matching TRBD1 or TRBD2 (5 bases each). V dropped 10 bases and J dropped 0 bases, with 17 bases sitting between them. The CDR3 is 15 amino acids. Germline V lookup: CDR1 MDHEN, CDR2 SYDVKM. The CDR3 nucleotides are TGTGCCATCAAGGGGCGGGCTCATAGCACAGATACGCAGTATTTT. This sequence encodes CAIKGRAHSTDTQYF.

This clone was recorded a few times. This chain connects TRBV19 to TRBJ1-1; D is unclear. V was shortened by 1 base and J by 5 bases, with 11 bases between the two germline ends. Germline-derived CDR1 and CDR2 are LNHDA and SQIVND (reference sequence). The CDR3 has 14 residues. The CDR3 is CASSIGWRGTEAFF. CDR3 coding DNA: TGTGCCAGTAGTATAGGGTGGCGGGGTACTGAAGCTTTCTTT. Together with reference TRBV19 and TRBJ1-1, the CDR3 gives the full variable domain: DGGITQSPKYLFRKEGQNVTLSCEQNLNHDAMYWYRQDPGQGLRLIYYSQIVNDFQKGDIAEGYSVSREKKESFPLTVTSAQKNPTAFYLCASSIGWRGTEAFFGQGTRLTVV.

The chain recombines TRBV6-1 with TRBJ1-5; TRBD1 might be the D (5 bases). Germline V gives CDR1 MNHNS, CDR2 SASEGT. V was pared by 1 base and J by 6 bases, with 16 bases between. The CDR3 is 16 residues long. CDR3 nucleotides: TGTGCCAGCAGTGAAGGGTCGGGGGGTAATCGTCAGCCCCAGCATTTT. Translation gives CASSEGSGGNRQPQHF.

The V call is TRBV27, the J call TRBJ1-5; D remains unclear. This CDR3 spans 15 amino acids. V lost 4 bases, J lost 0 bases, and 10 bases lay in between. CDR1 and CDR2 (germline): MNHEY, SMNVEV (reference sequence). CDR3 residues: CASSSLVSSNQPQHF. CDR3 DNA: TGTGCCAGCAGTTCTTTGGTCAGTAGCAATCAGCCCCAGCATTTT.

This chain uses TRBV5-4 with TRBJ1-1, with a possible D match to TRBD1 (6 bases). Trimming left V 4 bases short and J 6 bases short, with 10 bases between. There are 12 residues in the CDR3. Germline CDR1 is SGHNT and CDR2 is YYREEE (reference sequence). The CDR3 loop reads CASSAGEAEAFF. Here the CDR3 DNA reads TGTGCCAGCAGCGCAGGGGAGGCTGAAGCTTTCTTT.

This chain links TRBV28 with TRBJ1-3; possibly TRBD1 for D (6 bases). Trimming left V 2 bases short and J 0 bases short, with 14 bases between. Germline V gives CDR1 MDHEN, CDR2 SYDVKM. CDR3 length: 17 amino acids. CDR3: CASSLTAGVSSGNTIYF. Here the CDR3 DNA reads TGTGCCAGCAGTTTAACGGCAGGGGTGAGCTCTGGAAACACCATATATTTT. Full variable domain (remainder filled in from reference TRBV28 and TRBJ1-3): DVKVTQSSRYLVKRTGEKVFLECVQDMDHENMFWYRQDPGLGLRLIYFSYDVKMKEKGDIPEGYSVSREKKERFSLILESASTNQTSMYLCASSLTAGVSSGNTIYFGEGSWLTVV.